The 8 T cell receptor beta chains below all came from one sample that was sequenced in a study of blood T cell repertoires in COVID-19. Sequencing used immunoSEQ multiplex PCR; TCRdb keeps in-frame clones, though not all of them. The data contain tens of thousands of clones, 94% of them singletons. The sample taken for sequencing was peripheral blood. These receptors all stem from a human donor with active COVID-19. The donor label of this sample is uncertain.

This chain connects TRBV5-1 to TRBJ1-2, with D possibly matching TRBD1 (6 bases). Germline V CDR1 and CDR2: SGHRS, YFSETQ. The ends were cut back, 3 bases at V and 2 bases at J, with 20 bases in the middle. The CDR3 sequence is 17 residues long. CDR3 in amino acids: CASSSVPNLRGNYGYTF. The CDR3 coding sequence is TGCGCCAGCAGCTCGGTGCCAAATCTGAGGGGGAACTATGGCTACACCTTC.

The chain uses TRBV7-9 and TRBJ1-1, with no clear D. Germline V gives CDR1 SEHNR, CDR2 FQNEAQ (reference sequence). The V end was cut by 2 bases, the J end by 1 base, with 5 bases between. The CDR3 runs 13 residues. DNA of the CDR3: TGTGCCAGCAGCTTAACACAGAACACTGAAGCTTTCTTT. This codes for CASSLTQNTEAFF.

The chain uses TRBV7-9 and TRBJ2-7; TRBD1 agrees at 9 bases. Germline-derived CDR1 and CDR2 are SEHNR and FQNEAQ (reference sequence). There are 14 residues in the CDR3. The J segment lost 4 bases and the V segment lost 5 bases, leaving 6 bases of the junction unmatched. The CDR3 loop is CASSRGQGLYEQYF. DNA of the CDR3: TGTGCCAGCAGCCGTGGACAGGGGTTATACGAGCAGTACTTC.

The chain combines TRBV18 with TRBJ2-1, with 9 bases lining up with TRBD2. CDR1 and CDR2 from the germline V gene are KGHSH and LQKENI. V was pared by 5 bases and J by 3 bases, with 8 bases of the junction left unmatched. The CDR3 length is 16 residues. The CDR3 bases are TGTGCCAGCTCAGGGCTGGCGGGAGGGCACTACAATGAGCAGTTCTTC. This translates into CASSGLAGGHYNEQFF.

This clone was picked up one time. The V gene is TRBV5-1, the J gene TRBJ1-1, with D possibly being TRBD1 (5 bases). The germline V and J ends were trimmed by 3 bases and 0 bases, with 15 bases remaining between them. Germline CDR1 and CDR2: SGHRS and YFSETQ. The CDR3 sequence is 16 residues long. CDR3 region: CASSSGTGSMNTEAFF. CDR3 sequence (DNA): TGCGCCAGCAGCTCAGGCACAGGTTCCATGAACACTGAAGCTTTCTTT.

The CDR3 nucleotides are TGCGCCAGCAGCCCGGCGGGCGGCAATGAGCAGTTCTTC. It specifies CASSPAGGNEQFF. The chain joins TRBV5-1 to TRBJ2-1, with a weak D call TRBD2 (5 bases). Germline CDR1 SGHRS, CDR2 YFSETQ. The CDR3 has 13 amino acids. V was pared by 4 bases and J by 6 bases, with 11 bases between.

The gene calls are TRBV9 and TRBJ1-1; possibly TRBD1 for D (5 bases). V lost 4 bases to trimming and J lost 1 base, with 8 bases between them. Germline CDR1 SGDLS, CDR2 YYNGEE. The CDR3 length is 13 residues. The CDR3 region is CASSQGTNTEAFF. The CDR3 nucleotides read TGTGCCAGCAGCCAGGGTACGAACACTGAAGCTTTCTTT. The variable domain in full, with the rest retrieved from reference TRBV9 and TRBJ1-1, is DSGVTQTPKHLITATGQRVTLRCSPRSGDLSVYWYQQSLDQGLQFLIQYYNGEERAKGNILERFSAQQFPDLHSELNLSSLELGDSALYFCASSQGTNTEAFFGQGTRLTVV.

The chain links TRBV7-2 to TRBJ2-2, with D possibly being TRBD1 (5 bases). Germline V gives CDR1 SGHTA, CDR2 FQGNSA. There are 16 residues in the CDR3. The V end was cut by 3 bases, the J end by 3 bases, with 14 bases between. The CDR3 protein is CASSFWGTKYTGELFF. Here the CDR3 DNA reads TGTGCCAGCAGCTTTTGGGGCACAAAGTACACCGGGGAGCTGTTTTTT.